The sequence of this T cell receptor beta chain was determined in a study of blood T cell repertoires in COVID-19 (dated by TCRdb to the early 2020s). Background for the entire study: Samples from collaborators originated in the United States, Italy and Spain and spanned both the acute and convalescent phases of COVID-19. Deeply sampled blood TCRbeta repertoires from subjects exposed to, actively infected with, or recovered from COVID-19 were included in the dataset. The repertoires were made available in a free public database intended to serve as a resource for research on the immune response to SARS-CoV-2. Where HLA class I and class II types were available, the types were taken from metadata supplied by the sample provider, not from assay-based typing. Nearly every sample came with metadata listing a de-identified subject ID, COVID-19 status, age in years and sex. The samples were drawn from two sources: the first 160 participants of the ongoing ImmuneRACE study, and 1,000 to 1,500 subjects contributed by 6 global collaborators. The prospective study material was composed of cDNA or gDNA derived from T cells, B-cell-depleted T cells, or PBMCs.

Enrolling through a virtual design, the prospective study's participants ranged in age from roughly 18 to 95 years and lived across 20 to 25 United States geographic areas. In the prospective study, cohorts were assigned on the basis of participant-reported clinical history obtained from a screening survey and a study questionnaire. ImmuneRACE Cohort 3 recovered participants were defined by two consecutive negative NP/OP PCR tests, healthcare professional clearance, or symptom resolution. In the prospective study, mobile phlebotomists collected whole blood, serum and a nasopharyngeal or oropharyngeal swab from each participant. Participants in the prospective study had the option to provide additional blood draws and questionnaires over a 2-month period. Before DNA extraction, blood samples from the prospective study were shipped at room temperature or frozen. Details on this clone: Which antigen it targets is not known. No base qualities exist here, and no much larger clone lies one base off it.

TCRbeta CDR3 regions were amplified from genomic DNA by means of the immunoSEQ Assay, a bias-controlled multiplex PCR. Under the source paper's analysis protocol: Nucleated cell counts per sample were estimated from amplification of reference gene primers within the assay. To quantify the absolute abundance of each unique TCRbeta CDR3 rearrangement, sequence reads were collapsed and filtered. Productive Simpson clonality was computed per sample as the square root of Simpson's diversity index over productive rearrangements. TCRdb mirrors the immuneACCESS table, restricted to in-frame sequences. Some clones are absent from its copies; in checked studies, under half trace to an unresolved V gene, and the reason for the others is unknown. The V and J calls and clone size come from that table; D and trimming were worked out from the DNA. This sample holds approximately 170,000 clones; around 80% were observed only once. The ten largest clones add up to roughly 7.3% of the sample.

From its cysteine to its phenylalanine, the CDR3 spans 15 amino acids. Only the CDR3 part of the read is kept: 45 bases, read in frame from the first base. V and J are trimmed by 6 bases and 8 bases, and the gene matches miss 11 bases of the junction. The germline V gene (reference sequence) gives CDR1 as LGHDT and CDR2 as YNNKEL. Overall study results and their limits: How much clinical and demographic metadata was included differed by source and by participant, and the metadata was provided uncurated.

Recombination joined TRBV3-1 (or the pseudogene TRBV3-2) with TRBJ2-2; 8 central nucleotides agree with TRBD2. This clonotype originated in a woman aged 45-59 years who had recovered from COVID-19. Sequencing was performed on PBMCs or T cells enriched from blood (not recorded which). The CDR3 here reads CASSAPRGGLGELFF. The DNA sequence is as follows: TGTGCCAGCAGTGCCCCCCGGGGGGGCTTGGGGGAGCTGTTTTTT.